This TCR beta chain was captured by sequencing in a study of T cell responses to AZD1222 COVID-19 vaccine (dated by TCRdb to the early 2020s). Broadly, across the study: TCR sequencing was performed for fewer than 250 trial participants, of whom approximately 200 were given two doses of AZD1222 and roughly 25 were given two doses of MenACWY control vaccine. Trial participants were enrolled into age subgroups of 18-55, 56-69 and 70-plus years, which contained around 150, 28 and 57 TCR-sequenced participants, respectively. General findings and caveats noted by the study authors: No day 14 peak-response samples were available, so repertoires were characterized only after the peak T cell response. Conclusions about previously exposed vaccinees were limited because only a handful of AZD1222 recipients were SARS-CoV-2 seropositive at baseline. The whole spike protein was spanned by vaccine-associated CD4 TCRs, and dominant responses were seen in regions 160-218 and 743-854. Epitopes outside the regions mutated in the B.1.351 and B.1.1.7 variants were reportedly recognized by nearly half of the unique spike-specific TCRs. Participants were mostly white British, with more females than males. The authors suggested clonal diversity may have been underestimated. After two AZD1222 doses, spike-specific TCR breadth and depth were significantly higher than at day 0 and than in MenACWY recipients. The 56-69-year group was small, and its depth increase did not reach significance, likely because of low power.

The CDR3 regions of human TCRbeta chains were analyzed by immunosequencing. The authors processed their data as follows. Repertoire TCRs were matched against a reference library of SARS-CoV-2-specific TCRs generated with the MIRA antigen-specificity platform. Breadth meant the fraction of unique TCRs that were SARS-CoV-2-associated, whereas depth meant the fraction of total T cells that were SARS-CoV-2-associated. Using the MIRA data, each spike-specific TCR was mapped to the spike region that the TCR reacts to and placed in a CD4 or CD8 class. Log10-transformed breadth and depth values were compared by one-way ANOVA with Sidak's multiple comparisons tests. The source is immuneACCESS, and TCRdb retained only in-frame sequences with V and J called. Part of the clones is not carried over; for the studies checked, unresolved V genes explain less than half of this, and the remainder is unexplained. The V and J calls and clone size are taken from that table; D and trimming were inferred from the DNA. This sample is represented by about 39,000 clones; 90% of them were singletons. The ten largest clones add up to 30% to 45% of the sample.

This specimen's time point label, interpreted: about 28 days (+/-7) after the second vaccine dose. Because spike-specific TCR depth and breadth did not differ between the two schedules, AZD1222 recipients who got a second dose at roughly 4 weeks were pooled with those who got a second dose at roughly 12 weeks. Samples from vaccinated people were obtained from the UK trials COV001 and COV002, which included a single-blind randomized controlled phase 2/3 trial of AZD1222 (ChAdOx1 nCoV-19) in healthy adults. Trial participant PBMC samples were collected at day 0 and day 28 after the second dose for TCRbeta chain sequencing. As regards this clone: Its antigen is currently not known. No per-base quality is available; no much larger clone lies one base away.

The clonotype originates from an adult who received the AZD1222 COVID-19 vaccine. Sequencing used peripheral blood, obtained 28 days after the second AZD1222 dose.

The encoded CDR3 is CASRFGQGMSPLHF. The nucleotides read TGTGCCAGCAGATTTGGACAGGGGATGTCACCCCTCCACTTT. The chain couples TRBV2 to TRBJ1-6; 9 bases in between match TRBD1. The germline V gene gives CDR1 as SNHLY and CDR2 as FYNNEI. Its CDR3 holds 14 amino acids, cysteine through phenylalanine. The CDR3 DNA has 42 bases and is translated from base 1. Trimming takes 6 bases off V and 10 bases off J; junction bases not matched to a gene: 7.